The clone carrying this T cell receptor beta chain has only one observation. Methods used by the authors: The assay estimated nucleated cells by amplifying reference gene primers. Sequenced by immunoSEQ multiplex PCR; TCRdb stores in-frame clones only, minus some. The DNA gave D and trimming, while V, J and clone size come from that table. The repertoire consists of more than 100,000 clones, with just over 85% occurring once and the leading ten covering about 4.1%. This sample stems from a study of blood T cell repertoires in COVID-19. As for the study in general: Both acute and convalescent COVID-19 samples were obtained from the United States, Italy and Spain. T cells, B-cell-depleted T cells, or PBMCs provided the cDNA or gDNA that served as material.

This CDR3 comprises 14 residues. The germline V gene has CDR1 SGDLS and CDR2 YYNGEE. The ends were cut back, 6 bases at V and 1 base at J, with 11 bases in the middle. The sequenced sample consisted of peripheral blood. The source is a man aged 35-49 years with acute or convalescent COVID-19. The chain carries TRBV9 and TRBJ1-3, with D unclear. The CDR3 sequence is CASKPGTSGNTIYF. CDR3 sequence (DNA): TGTGCCAGCAAGCCGGGAACTTCTGGAAACACCATATATTTT.